Listed here is a single T cell receptor (beta chain). This record belongs to a study of blood T cell repertoires in COVID-19. The CDR3 sequence is 14 residues long. CDR1 and CDR2 (germline): LNHNV, YYDKDF (reference sequence). The junction had 2 bases not matched to a gene; V was cut back by 0 bases and J by 3 bases. The protocol was immunoSEQ multiplex PCR, while the TCRdb copy is restricted to in-frame clones and leaves out a portion. The table shows about 480,000 clones, with roughly 88% occurring only once. Clinical histories supplied by participants themselves formed the basis of cohort assignment.

The chain recombines TRBV15 with TRBJ2-7, with 7 bases aligning to TRBD2. The sequenced sample was PBMCs or T cells enriched from blood (not recorded which). This clonotype was obtained from a woman in her 40s who had recovered from COVID-19. CDR3 residues: CATSRDLADYEQYF. CDR3 nucleotide sequence: TGTGCCACCAGCAGAGACCTAGCGGACTACGAGCAGTACTTC.